The next 11 T cell receptor beta chains were all read from a single sample in a study of blood T cell repertoires in COVID-19. Sequenced by immunoSEQ multiplex PCR; TCRdb stores in-frame clones only, minus some. The table has 81,000 or so clones, around 94% seen once. The specimen was peripheral blood. The receptors were gathered from a woman aged 55-70 years with active COVID-19.

The V gene is TRBV24-1, the J gene TRBJ1-2; possibly TRBD1 for D (5 bases). This CDR3 is 15 amino acids long. Between the trimmed V and J ends, which lost 4 bases and 0 bases, there was a span of 11 bases. The germline V gene has CDR1 KGHDR and CDR2 SFDVKD. DNA for the CDR3: TGTGCCACCAGTGACAGGGTGAATACTAACTATGGCTACACCTTC. It is translated as CATSDRVNTNYGYTF.

The genes are TRBV11-2 and TRBJ1-3; D is uncertain. The CDR3 is 13 residues long. Germline V gives CDR1 SGHAT, CDR2 FQNNGV. Trimming took 6 bases from V and 0 from J, leaving 6 bases between them. The CDR3 reads CASRPSSGNTIYF. DNA of the CDR3: TGTGCCAGCAGGCCTAGCTCTGGAAACACCATATATTTT.

The chain links TRBV19 to TRBJ1-2; 7 nucleotides align to TRBD1. In germline, CDR1 is LNHDA, CDR2 SQIVND (reference sequence). V dropped 5 bases and J dropped 7; count of bases not matched to a gene: 22. This CDR3 region has 18 residues. The CDR3 reads CASSSTPGQLLTGGGYTF. Here the CDR3 DNA reads TGTGCCAGTAGTTCCACCCCGGGACAGCTATTGACCGGGGGTGGCTACACCTTC.

The V and J genes are TRBV7-8 and TRBJ1-6; D not resolved. This CDR3 has 13 residues. The V gene lost 5 bases and the J gene lost 14 bases, with 16 bases spanning the gap. CDR1 SGHVS and CDR2 FQNEAQ come from the germline V gene. CDR3 in amino acids: CASSLDYNSALHF. CDR3 DNA: TGTGCCAGCAGCCTCGACTATAATTCGGCCCTCCACTTT.

The chain couples TRBV18 to TRBJ2-1, with TRBD1 as a possible D gene (6 bases). This CDR3 is built from 20 residues. Germline V gives CDR1 KGHSH, CDR2 LQKENI. V was cut by 3 bases and J by 3 bases, with 27 bases left in between. CDR3 DNA sequence: TGTGCCAGCTCACCCATCCCGCGACCATCGGACAGTCTTTACTACAATGAGCAGTTCTTC. Protein product: CASSPIPRPSDSLYYNEQFF.

This sequence joins TRBV7-8 and TRBJ1-5, with D hard to call. Trimming took off 0 bases at V and 3 bases at J, with 9 bases between the two ends. The CDR3 is 15 amino acids. In germline, CDR1 is SGHVS, CDR2 FQNEAQ. The CDR3 DNA sequence: TGTGCCAGCAGCTTAGCTAGTGTTCCCAATCAGCCCCAGCATTTT. It translates to CASSLASVPNQPQHF.

This chain joins TRBV19 and TRBJ1-4; D unresolved. The germline V gene has CDR1 LNHDA and CDR2 SQIVND (reference sequence). This CDR3 is 12 amino acids long. The germline V and J ends were trimmed by 6 bases and 8 bases, with 10 bases remaining between them. CDR3 sequence: CASRSGNEKLFF. The CDR3 nucleotides are TGTGCCAGTAGATCCGGGAACGAAAAACTGTTTTTT.

The gene calls are TRBV7-9 and TRBJ2-1; 10 bases fit TRBD2. The CDR3 consists of 13 residues. The V and J ends lost 4 bases and 6 bases, in that order; junction bases with no gene match: 0. The germline CDR1 and CDR2 sequences are SEHNR and FQNEAQ (reference sequence). The CDR3 protein is CASSSSGGNEQFF. The CDR3 coding sequence is TGTGCCAGCAGCTCTAGCGGGGGCAATGAGCAGTTCTTC.

The V call is TRBV4-3, the J call TRBJ2-5; TRBD2 matches 9 bases. The V segment lost 4 bases and the J segment 2 bases; nucleotides outside the gene matches: 8. Germline lookup yields CDR1 LGHNA and CDR2 YSLEER. The CDR3 is 16 residues long. The DNA of the CDR3 is TGCGCCAGCAGCCCCGGCCATAGCGGGGGACAAGAGACCCAGTACTTC. This gives the protein CASSPGHSGGQETQYF.

Points on this clone: This sample includes further DNA sequences coding for the same CDR3. V is TRBV28 and J is TRBJ1-5; 12 bases fit TRBD1. This CDR3 comprises 17 residues. Trimming cost V 4 bases and J 0 bases; bases outside gene matches: 4. Germline lookup yields CDR1 MDHEN and CDR2 SYDVKM. In nucleotides, the CDR3 is TGTGCCAGCAGTTCGGGACAGGGGGCAAGTAGCAATCAGCCCCAGCATTTT. It is translated as CASSSGQGASSNQPQHF.

The gene calls are TRBV5-1 and TRBJ1-1, with a weak D call TRBD1 (6 bases). Germline V gene data show CDR1 as SGHRS and CDR2 as YFSETQ. The CDR3 has 14 residues. V lost 4 bases and J 7 bases, leaving 17 bases between the germline ends. The CDR3 region has the DNA TGCGCCAGCAGCCCTGGAGGGGGGGTCAATGAAGCTTTCTTT. Its translation is CASSPGGGVNEAFF.